Listed here are 20 T cell receptor beta chains from one sample, sequenced in a study of response to subunit inactivated influenza vaccine. Each CDR3 protein gets one entry after TCRdb re-called the RT-PCR reads with MiXCR. Found here are about 650,000 distinct CDR3 sequences, 14% of them singletons; the top ten hold around 7.6%. The starting material was PBMCs from blood, obtained around 15 days before vaccination. Receptor source: a man aged 45-65 years who received an inactivated influenza vaccine.

This clonotype was observed a few times. The genes are TRBV29-1 and TRBJ2-5; either TRBD1 or TRBD2 may fit D (5 bases each). The CDR3 contains 16 residues. The germline V gene encodes CDR1 SQVTM and CDR2 ANQGSEA. Trimming cost V 6 bases and J 4 bases, with 24 bases left between them. The CDR3 coding sequence is TGCAGCGTCCGTAGGACAAGCGGTCAATCGGGAGAGACCCAGTACTTC. This encodes CSVRRTSGQSGETQYF. Full variable domain (rest looked up from reference TRBV29-1 and TRBJ2-5): SAVISQKPSRDICQRGTSLTIQCQVDSQVTMMFWYRQQPGQSLTLIATANQGSEATYESGFVIDKFPISRPNLTFSTLTVSNMSPEDSSIYLCSVRRTSGQSGETQYFGPGTRLLVL.

There are a few counts of this clonotype. Here the CDR3 DNA reads TGTGCCAGCAACCCAGCGGGAGGGCCTAATGAGCAGTTCTTC. Residues: CASNPAGGPNEQFF. V gene TRBV28 combines with J gene TRBJ2-1; 10 positions match TRBD2. The germline CDR1 and CDR2 sequences are MDHEN and SYDVKM. V shed 7 bases and J 7 bases; nucleotides not matched to a gene: 7. The CDR3 length is 14 residues.

This clonotype was found a few times. The rearrangement links TRBV7-2 to TRBJ2-3, with a weak D call TRBD2 (6 bases). Germline V lookup: CDR1 SGHTA, CDR2 FQGNSA. The CDR3 is 14 residues long. Trimming took 1 base from V and 4 from J, leaving 9 bases between them. The CDR3 loop is CASSLVLAPDTQYF. As DNA, the CDR3 is TGTGCCAGCAGCTTAGTACTAGCCCCAGATACGCAGTATTTT.

The CDR3 nucleotides read TGTGCCAGCACCAACCTTGGGGACAACAAAAACATTCAGTACTTC. This encodes CASTNLGDNKNIQYF. The rearrangement links TRBV6-1 to TRBJ2-4; weak D call: TRBD1 (6 bases). Germline V lookup: CDR1 MNHNS, CDR2 SASEGT. This CDR3 has 15 amino acids. The V end was cut by 7 bases, the J end by 3 bases, with 16 bases between.

This clonotype has only a few counts. The chain employs TRBV9 and TRBJ1-6; unclear D gene. The V gene lost 0 bases and the J gene lost 7 bases, with 8 bases spanning the gap. CDR1 is SGDLS and CDR2 is YYNGEE in the germline V gene. The CDR3 has 14 residues. The CDR3 DNA sequence: TGTGCCAGCAGCGTAGCCTCACTCAATTCACCCCTCCACTTT. It specifies CASSVASLNSPLHF.

The DNA for the CDR3 is TGCGCCAGCAGCTGGGCGCCAACACGGAACACTGAAGCTTTCTTT. Translation: CASSWAPTRNTEAFF. The chain joins TRBV5-1 to TRBJ1-1, with D unclear. Trimming cost V 3 bases and J 1 base, with 13 bases left between them. This CDR3 region has 15 residues. The germline gives CDR1 SGHRS, CDR2 YFSETQ.

This clonotype was observed a handful of times. V is TRBV5-1 and J is TRBJ1-1; maybe TRBD1 (5 bases). This CDR3 spans 14 amino acids. V was cut by 0 bases and J by 5 bases, with 11 bases left in between. Germline V gene lookup returns CDR1 SGHRS and CDR2 YFSETQ. The CDR3 protein is CASSLVYGGTEAFF. In DNA form, the CDR3 reads TGCGCCAGCAGCTTGGTTTACGGGGGAACTGAAGCTTTCTTT.

This clonotype was counted a few times. This rearrangement joins TRBV29-1 to TRBJ2-6; weak D call: TRBD1 (5 bases). Germline CDR1 reads SQVTM; CDR2 reads ANQGSEA. Trimming pared 6 bases from V and 1 base from J, leaving 10 bases between. CDR3 length equals 14 residues. The CDR3, as DNA: TGCAGCGTCCTCCAGGGTTCTGGGGCCAACGTCCTGACTTTC. Encoded protein: CSVLQGSGANVLTF.

This clonotype was seen a handful of times. This chain joins TRBV5-1 and TRBJ1-4; D might be TRBD1 (6 bases). The CDR3 runs to 15 residues. The germline V gene encodes CDR1 SGHRS and CDR2 YFSETQ. Trimming left V 3 bases short and J 1 base short, with 10 bases between. The DNA for the CDR3 is TGCGCCAGCAGCTCACAGGGTCTAACTAATGAAAAACTGTTTTTT. Its translation is CASSSQGLTNEKLFF.

The gene calls are TRBV7-2 and TRBJ2-3; a weak D match, TRBD2 (7 bases). The germline V gene encodes CDR1 SGHTA and CDR2 FQGNSA. The CDR3 covers 16 residues. The V end was cut by 0 bases, the J end by 3 bases, with 13 bases between. CDR3 sequence reads: CASSLAGGPTTDTQYF. CDR3 DNA: TGTGCCAGCAGCTTAGCCGGGGGGCCCACAACAGATACGCAGTATTTT.

V and J are TRBV19 and TRBJ1-1, with TRBD1 as a possible D gene (6 bases). V was shortened by 6 bases and J by 1 base, with 24 bases between the two germline ends. CDR1 is LNHDA and CDR2 is SQIVND in the germline V gene (reference sequence). The CDR3 consists of 18 residues. The CDR3 region is CASSDTAARIQGNTEAFF. The CDR3 DNA is TGTGCCAGTAGCGACACCGCGGCAAGAATACAGGGGAACACTGAAGCTTTCTTT.

The table lists this clonotype with many counts. This chain joins TRBV10-3 and TRBJ2-1; a possible D gene is TRBD2 (6 bases). The CDR3 loop spans 16 amino acids. Germline-derived CDR1 and CDR2 are ENHRY and SYGVKD. V was shortened by 3 bases and J by 6 bases, with 18 bases between the two germline ends. In DNA, the CDR3 is TGTGCCATCAGTGACCAGGGCGGGAAGGGGTTCAATGAGCAGTTCTTC. As protein: CAISDQGGKGFNEQFF.

This rearrangement joins TRBV11-2 to TRBJ2-1; 9 positions agree with TRBD2. Losses at the gene ends were 1 base for V and 6 bases for J; bases not matched to a gene: 7. The CDR3 covers 16 residues. Per germline, CDR1 SGHAT and CDR2 FQNNGV. For the CDR3, the DNA is TGTGCCAGCAGCTTAGGCGGTTTACTAGCGGGCAATGAGCAGTTCTTC. Protein sequence: CASSLGGLLAGNEQFF.

The sample holds a few counts of this clonotype. The rearrangement joins TRBV5-1 to TRBJ1-2; D possibly corresponds to TRBD1 (6 bases). The V end lost 4 bases, the J end lost 0 bases, and 13 bases lay between the germline ends. Germline V gene sequence: CDR1 SGHRS, CDR2 YFSETQ. The CDR3 covers 15 residues. The DNA of the CDR3 is TGCGCCAGCAGCCGGGGGACACTAGCTAACTATGGCTACACCTTC. Encoded protein: CASSRGTLANYGYTF.

On this clonotype itself: A read error may be the cause here, since a much bigger clone is one base away. The J gene is TRBJ2-2, the V gene TRBV14, with unresolved D. V shed 1 base and J shed 4 bases, with 4 bases lying between them. CDR1 is SGHDN, CDR2 FVKESK, per germline. The CDR3 spans 13 residues. The CDR3 DNA is TGTGCCAGCAGCCAAGCTGGCACCGGGGAGCTGTTTTTT. Translating it yields CASSQAGTGELFF.

This clonotype was found many times. The rearrangement uses TRBV18 and TRBJ2-3; D uncertain. The V gene's germline CDR1 is KGHSH and CDR2 LQKENI. This CDR3 has 17 residues. Trimming shortened V by 0 bases and J by 0 bases, and 13 bases separated the two germline ends. The CDR3 nucleotides read TGTGCCAGCTCACCACCGGTTTTTGCACCGAGCACAGATACGCAGTATTTT. It yields the protein CASSPPVFAPSTDTQYF.

Turning to this clonotype: The CDR3 ends on some other residue instead of the conserved phenylalanine or tryptophan, so this is likely a read error. It is unclear where the CDR3 begins or ends on the DNA, so no DNA is shown, and the CDR3 is as TCRdb lists it. The chain employs TRBV11-2 and TRBJ2-7; no DNA check was done on the table's D call, TRBD2. Both ends counted, the CDR3 spans 13 residues. The germline gives CDR1 SGHAT, CDR2 FQNNGV. The CDR3 loop reads CASSLDLLGLPII.

This clonotype occurred a few times. The chain joins TRBV7-9 to TRBJ1-1; D may be TRBD1 (5 bases). CDR1 is SEHNR and CDR2 is FQNEAQ in the germline V gene (reference sequence). Trimming removed 3 bases from V and 11 bases from J, with 13 bases in between. This CDR3 contains 12 residues. CDR3 sequence reads: CASSFGAQVAFF. As DNA, the CDR3 is TGTGCCAGCAGCTTCGGGGCCCAGGTTGCTTTCTTT.

The CDR3 is CAIRERSSYNEQFF. CDR3 sequence (DNA): TGTGCCATCAGGGAGCGGAGCTCCTACAATGAGCAGTTCTTC. The V call is TRBV10-3, the J call TRBJ2-1, with a tentative D call TRBD2 (5 bases). CDR3 length: 14 amino acids. V lost 6 bases, J lost 0 bases, and 9 bases lay in between. CDR1 and CDR2 from the germline V gene are ENHRY and SYGVKD.

The rearrangement links TRBV27 to TRBJ2-3, with TRBD2 matching 7 bases. The CDR3 loop spans 16 amino acids. Per the germline V gene, CDR1 is MNHEY and CDR2 is SMNVEV (reference sequence). Trimming removed 6 bases from V and 4 bases from J; junction bases left unmatched: 13. The CDR3 DNA sequence: TGTGCCAGCAGCCCCCGGGAGGAGGGCGGGGCAGATACGCAGTATTTT. The encoded protein is CASSPREEGGADTQYF.